Each of the 3 T cell receptor beta chains below was sequenced from the same sample in a study of vaccination effects on CD4 cells after COVID-19. With the ViraFEST assay, the study expanded antigen-specific CD4+ T cells using viral peptide pools, then sequenced them. The culture ran for about 10 days, and then CD4+ T cells were isolated. Their antigens are not known. Method: immunoSEQ multiplex PCR; TCRdb's copy keeps in-frame clones and lacks some. The sample holds fewer than 65,000 clones, roughly 76% seen once. The sample consisted of CD4+ T cells from PBMCs cultured with HCoV-229E spike peptides, taken before COVID-19 vaccination. The receptors shown here come from a human donor who received a COVID-19 vaccine.

V gene TRBV28 combines with J gene TRBJ1-4; D gene uncertain. Germline V CDR1 and CDR2: MDHEN, SYDVKM. Trimming pared 4 bases from V and 11 bases from J, leaving 11 bases between. This CDR3 is built from 12 residues. The CDR3 sequence: CASSSPIGKLFF. The CDR3 nucleotides read TGTGCCAGCAGTTCCCCAATCGGGAAACTGTTTTTT.

This clone was found a few times. The CDR3 DNA reads as TGTGCCAGCTCACCACGCTTGGGCGAGCAGTACGTC. Its protein product is CASSPRLGEQYV. The chain has TRBV18 and TRBJ2-7; D gene unclear. This CDR3 is built from 12 residues. Looked up from germline, CDR1 is KGHSH and CDR2 is LQKENI. Trimming pared 1 base from V and 6 bases from J, leaving 7 bases between.

A single count supports this clone. J is TRBJ1-6 and V is TRBV7-2, with TRBD1 identical over 9 bases. The J segment lost 8 bases and the V segment lost 5 bases, leaving 13 bases of the junction unmatched. Germline values: CDR1 SGHTA, CDR2 FQGNSA. The CDR3 has 17 amino acids. Here the CDR3 reads CASSLGQGSRAHSPLHF. The DNA of the CDR3 is TGTGCCAGCAGCCTGGGACAGGGTTCTCGGGCGCATTCACCCCTCCACTTT.